These T cell receptor beta chains were read from a single sample in a study of T cell repertoires in cytomegalovirus infection. These receptors are not linked to any known antigen. TCRdb processed the reads anew with MiXCR; each CDR3 protein has one entry. The table lists about 330,000 distinct CDR3 sequences, about 35% of them singletons. Sequencing was performed on cultured PBMCs, taken from culture after CMV antigen stimulation. The receptors originated from a human donor in good health (CMV status not recorded). Some clones in this sample may be carry-over from other donors' samples. CDR3s include the opening cysteine and the closing phenylalanine or tryptophan. D genes are given only for firm matches. Not every row has a clone size; where given, it reads once, few, many or a size class.

TRBV28,few,TRBJ2-1,TRBD2,TGTGCCAGCAGTTCCGGACTAGCGGGATCCTCCTACAATGAGCAGTTCTTC,CASSSGLAGSSYNEQFF
TRBV4-1,-,TRBJ1-1,TRBD1,TGCGCCAGCAGCTATGGGACAGGGGACACTGAAGCTTTCTTT,CASSYGTGDTEAFF
TRBV12-3/TRBV12-4,-,TRBJ2-3,-,TGTGCCAGCAAGGGGCGAACTAGCACAGATACGCAGTATTTT,CASKGRTSTDTQYF
TRBV7-2,-,TRBJ2-4,TRBD2,TGTGCCAGCACCGGGGGGGGGACAGCCAAAAACATTCAGTACTTC,CASTGGGTAKNIQYF
TRBV7-2,many,TRBJ2-1,TRBD2,TGTGCCAGCAGCCGACTAGCGGGAGCCTACAATGAGCAGTTCTTC,CASSRLAGAYNEQFF
TRBV6-5,few,TRBJ1-5,-,TGTGCCAGCAGTTACAACCCACTCAGGGAGCCCCAGCATTTT,CASSYNPLREPQHF
TRBV30,few,TRBJ1-6,-,TGTGCCTGGATGGACACCCGGAGCTCCTATAATTCACCCCTCCACTTT,CAWMDTRSSYNSPLHF
TRBV7-2,-,TRBJ2-1,-,TGTGCCAGCAGCCGATGGGACCGCAGGGAGCAGTTCTTC,CASSRWDRREQFF
TRBV19,-,TRBJ1-6,TRBD1,TGTGCCAGTAGCGGACGTTGGACAGGGGTGATTTCACCCCTCCACTTT,CASSGRWTGVISPLHF
TRBV9,-,TRBJ1-2,-,TGTGCCAGCAGCACACACGACGGTCCCTATGGCTACACCTTC,CASSTHDGPYGYTF
TRBV7-2,many,TRBJ2-2,TRBD2,TGTGCCAGCAGCCCCGCTAGCGGGAGGGCAACCGGGGAGCTGTTTTTT,CASSPASGRATGELFF
TRBV5-4,-,TRBJ1-6,-,TGTGCCAGCAGCTTGGATCAGGGGCACTCACCCCTCCACTTT,CASSLDQGHSPLHF
TRBV28,-,TRBJ1-5,-,TGTGCCAGCATCCCGATGGCAGGGTCCAATCAGCCCCAGCATTTT,CASIPMAGSNQPQHF
TRBV7-3,-,TRBJ2-2,TRBD2,TGTGCCAGCAGCCCCCATAGCGGGAGGAACACCGGGGAGCTGTTTTTT,CASSPHSGRNTGELFF
TRBV6-1,-,TRBJ1-1,-,TGTGCCAGCAGGAATACAGGGAACACTGAAGCTTTCTTT,CASRNTGNTEAFF
TRBV7-2,many,TRBJ2-1,-,TGTGCCAGCAGCCTCACGTATGCAAATGAGCAGTTCTTC,CASSLTYANEQFF
TRBV7-2,few,TRBJ2-7,TRBD1,TGTGCCAGCAGGCGCAACAGGGGTTCCCACGAGCAGTACTTC,CASRRNRGSHEQYF
TRBV24-1,-,TRBJ2-3,-,TGTGCCACCAGTGGTCCCCCCCCGGCGGAGGGGGATACGCAGTATTTT,CATSGPPPAEGDTQYF
TRBV7-2,medium-sized,TRBJ1-2,-,TGTGCCAGCAGCTTCCTACAGGTGGAAGTAGGTGGCTACACCTTC,CASSFLQVEVGGYTF
TRBV7-2,many,TRBJ1-5,-,TGTGCCAGCAGCTTATTCGGAGGGAGCCTGCAGCCCCAGCATTTT,CASSLFGGSLQPQHF
TRBV15,-,TRBJ1-5,-,TGTGCCACCAGCAGAGATAGGCAGGAGAGCAATCAGCCCCAGCATTTT,CATSRDRQESNQPQHF
TRBV7-2,many,TRBJ1-5,-,TGTGCCAGCAGCTTTGGGGGTCAAAACAATCAGCCCCAGCATTTT,CASSFGGQNNQPQHF
TRBV20-1,-,TRBJ2-7,-,TGCAGTGCTAGTAAGCGGTTATACGAGCAGTACTTC,CSASKRLYEQYF
TRBV19,-,TRBJ2-2,TRBD2,TGTGCCAGTAGTTGGGCCGAGACTAGCGTTCGGCTGTTTTTT,CASSWAETSVRLFF
TRBV7-3,many,TRBJ2-3,TRBD2,TGTGCCAGCAGTTCCGGGACTAGCGGGAGAACAGATACGCAGTATTTT,CASSSGTSGRTDTQYF
TRBV4-1,-,TRBJ1-4,TRBD1,TGCGCCAGCAGCCAAGATCCCGGACAGGGGCGGAACGAAAAACTGTTTTTT,CASSQDPGQGRNEKLFF
TRBV7-2,-,TRBJ1-5,-,TGTGCCAGCAGCTTAGGAGGGCAGGAACACCAGCCCCAGCATTTT,CASSLGGQEHQPQHF
TRBV12-3/TRBV12-4,few,TRBJ1-1,TRBD1,TGTGCCAGCACCCCATGGCCATGGACAGGGCCCACTGAAGCTTTCTTT,CASTPWPWTGPTEAFF
TRBV4-1,-,TRBJ2-1,-,TGCGCCAGCAGCCAAGATACGGGGCGCGGCTCCTACAATGAGCAGTTCTTC,CASSQDTGRGSYNEQFF
TRBV19,few,TRBJ1-5,TRBD1,TGTGCCAGTAGCCCGGGACAGGCGACGAGCAATCAGCCCCAGCATTTT,CASSPGQATSNQPQHF
TRBV6-2/TRBV6-3,many,TRBJ2-5,-,TGTGCCAGCAGTTACTCAGGGGGGGTGAAGACCCAGTACTTC,CASSYSGGVKTQYF
TRBV11-2,many,TRBJ2-3,TRBD2,TGTGCCAGCAGCGACTTGGCGGGAGTAGGAGATACGCAGTATTTT,CASSDLAGVGDTQYF
TRBV7-9,few,TRBJ2-7,TRBD1,TGTGCCAGCAGCAAAGTTAAGCTGGGACAGGTGGAGCAGTACTTC,CASSKVKLGQVEQYF
TRBV6-2/TRBV6-3,-,TRBJ2-7,-,TGTGCCAGCAGTTACCCCACCTTGTGGAGTACAACTTCTTATACTACCTACGAGCAGTACTTC,CASSYPTLWSTTSYTTYEQYF
TRBV29-1,-,TRBJ1-1,-,TGCAGCGTTGAAGATTCAAAGGGCCATGGCACTGAAGCTTTCTTT,CSVEDSKGHGTEAFF
TRBV19,-,TRBJ1-2,-,TGTGCCAGTAGAGAAGGACCTGGCTACACCTTC,CASREGPGYTF
TRBV19,few,TRBJ2-1,TRBD2,TGTGCCAGTAGTATAGAAGGCGGGAGGGCATACAATGAGCAGTTCTTC,CASSIEGGRAYNEQFF
TRBV7-6,few,TRBJ2-1,-,TGTGCCAGCAGCTCACAGAGCTCGGATGAGCAGTTCTTC,CASSSQSSDEQFF
TRBV7-4,-,TRBJ1-5,-,TGTGCCAGCGGGAGGGATCAGCCCCAGCATTTT,CASGRDQPQHF
TRBV2,few,TRBJ2-1,-,TGTGCCAGCTCGGGGCGGGATGAGCAGTTCTTC,CASSGRDEQFF
TRBV7-9,-,TRBJ2-3,-,TGTGCCAGCAGCTTAGTCTCGAGGGAGAGGCCAGATACGCAGTATTTT,CASSLVSRERPDTQYF
TRBV4-1,few,TRBJ2-7,-,TGCGCCAGCAGCCAAGATGGGACGCCGTCCGAGCAGTACTTC,CASSQDGTPSEQYF
TRBV4-1,-,TRBJ2-7,-,TGCGCCAGCAGCCAAGAGAGGGTAGGCACCTACGAGCAGTACTTC,CASSQERVGTYEQYF
TRBV7-2,few,TRBJ2-5,-,TGTGCCAGCAGCTTAGGGTGGTACGGAGGGACCCAGTACTTC,CASSLGWYGGTQYF
TRBV4-1,few,TRBJ1-2,TRBD1,TGCGCCAGCAGCCAAGATCCGAGGACAGGGGGCAACTATGGCTACACCTTC,CASSQDPRTGGNYGYTF
TRBV12-3/TRBV12-4,few,TRBJ2-2,TRBD2,TGTGCCAGCAGTTTCGGACTAGCGGCCTCCACCGGGGAGCTGTTTTTT,CASSFGLAASTGELFF
TRBV6-8,few,TRBJ1-1,TRBD1,TGTGCCAGCAGTGCCCGGACAGGGGGGGATAATGAAGCTTTCTTT,CASSARTGGDNEAFF
TRBV27,-,TRBJ2-3,-,TGTGCCAGCAGCAATCCGGGACTGCTTGGGGATACGCAGTATTTT,CASSNPGLLGDTQYF
TRBV4-1,few,TRBJ1-4,TRBD1,TGTGCCAGCAGCCAAGGGTCGGGACAGCATAATGAAAAACTGTTTTTT,CASSQGSGQHNEKLFF
TRBV7-9,few,TRBJ2-7,TRBD2,TGTGCCAGCAGCGCCCCGGGACTAGCGGGAGGGCCCTACGAGCAGTACTTC,CASSAPGLAGGPYEQYF
TRBV29-1,-,TRBJ1-1,-,TGCAGCGCCGCGCCCCTCCTAGTGAACACTGAAGCTTTCTTT,CSAAPLLVNTEAFF